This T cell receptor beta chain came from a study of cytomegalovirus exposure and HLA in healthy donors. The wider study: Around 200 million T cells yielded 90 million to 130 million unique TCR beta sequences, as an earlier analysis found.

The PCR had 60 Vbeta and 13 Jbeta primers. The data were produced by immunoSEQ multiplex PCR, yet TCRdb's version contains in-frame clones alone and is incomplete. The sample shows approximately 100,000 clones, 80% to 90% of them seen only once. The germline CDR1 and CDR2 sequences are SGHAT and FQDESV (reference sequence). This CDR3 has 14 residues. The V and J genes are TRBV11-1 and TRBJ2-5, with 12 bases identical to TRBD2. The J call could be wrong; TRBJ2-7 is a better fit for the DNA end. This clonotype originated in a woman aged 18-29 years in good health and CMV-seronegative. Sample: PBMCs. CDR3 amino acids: CASSLLAGGSEQYF. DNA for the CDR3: TGTGCCAGCAGCTTACTAGCGGGAGGGTCCGAGCAGTACTTC.